The sequence of this TCR beta chain was determined in a study of T cell responses to AZD1222 COVID-19 vaccine. The table came from immunoSEQ multiplex PCR; TCRdb's copy has only in-frame clones and leaves some out. Altogether some 90,000 clones are present, about 88% being singletons, with the ten largest covering 13%. This specimen was peripheral blood, taken on day 0 of AZD1222 vaccination. This clonotype was sampled from an adult in good health.

Here the CDR3 reads CASSQLRIQRNTEAFF. Written as DNA, the CDR3 is TGCGCCAGCAGCCAACTCCGTATACAGAGGAACACTGAAGCTTTCTTT. The genes are TRBV4-1 and TRBJ1-1, with no clear D. Trimming took 2 bases from V and 1 from J, leaving 14 bases between them. Per the germline V gene, CDR1 is MGHRA and CDR2 is YSYEKL. The CDR3 totals 16 residues.